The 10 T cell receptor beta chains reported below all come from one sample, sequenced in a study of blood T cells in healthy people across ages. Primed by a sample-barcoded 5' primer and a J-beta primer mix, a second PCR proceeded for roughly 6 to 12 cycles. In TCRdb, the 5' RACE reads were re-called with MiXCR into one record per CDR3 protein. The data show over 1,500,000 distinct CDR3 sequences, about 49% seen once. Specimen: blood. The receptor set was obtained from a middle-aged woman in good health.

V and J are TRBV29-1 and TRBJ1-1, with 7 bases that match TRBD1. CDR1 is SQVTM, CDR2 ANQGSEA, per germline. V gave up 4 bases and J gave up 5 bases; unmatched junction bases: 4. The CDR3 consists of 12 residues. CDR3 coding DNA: TGCAGCGTTGTCCCAGGGGGGACTGAAGCTTTCTTT. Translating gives CSVVPGGTEAFF. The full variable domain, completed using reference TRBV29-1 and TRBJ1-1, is SAVISQKPSRDICQRGTSLTIQCQVDSQVTMMFWYRQQPGQSLTLIATANQGSEATYESGFVIDKFPISRPNLTFSTLTVSNMSPEDSSIYLCSVVPGGTEAFFGQGTRLTVV.

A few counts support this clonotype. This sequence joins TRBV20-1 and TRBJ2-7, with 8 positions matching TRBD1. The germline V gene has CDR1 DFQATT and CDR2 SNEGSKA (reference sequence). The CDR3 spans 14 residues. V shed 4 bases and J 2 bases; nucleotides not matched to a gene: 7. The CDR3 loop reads CSATHGQGTYEQYF. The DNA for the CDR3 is TGCAGTGCTACCCACGGACAGGGAACCTACGAGCAGTACTTC.

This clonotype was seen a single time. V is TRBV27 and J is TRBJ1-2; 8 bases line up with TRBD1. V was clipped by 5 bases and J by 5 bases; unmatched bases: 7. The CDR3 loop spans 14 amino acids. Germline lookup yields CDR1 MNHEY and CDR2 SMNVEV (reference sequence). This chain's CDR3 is CASSPWTGKYGYTF. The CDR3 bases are TGTGCCAGCAGTCCCTGGACAGGGAAGTATGGCTACACCTTC.

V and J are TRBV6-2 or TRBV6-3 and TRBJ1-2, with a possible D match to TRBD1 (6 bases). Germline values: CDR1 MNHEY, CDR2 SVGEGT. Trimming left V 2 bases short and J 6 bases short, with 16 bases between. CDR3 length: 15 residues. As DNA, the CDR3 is TGTGCCAGCAGTTACGGCGTTGGGGCAGGGGATGGCTACACCTTC. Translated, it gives CASSYGVGAGDGYTF.

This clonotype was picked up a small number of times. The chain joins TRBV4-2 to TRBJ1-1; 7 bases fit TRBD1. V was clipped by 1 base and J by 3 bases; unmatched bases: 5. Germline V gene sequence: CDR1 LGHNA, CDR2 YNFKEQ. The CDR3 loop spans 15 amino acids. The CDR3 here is CASSQVDRADTEAFF. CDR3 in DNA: TGTGCCAGCAGCCAAGTCGACAGGGCTGACACTGAAGCTTTCTTT.

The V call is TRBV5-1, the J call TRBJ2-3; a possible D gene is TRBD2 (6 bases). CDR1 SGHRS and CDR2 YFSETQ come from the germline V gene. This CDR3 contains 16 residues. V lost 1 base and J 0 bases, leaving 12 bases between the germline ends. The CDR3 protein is CASSLRPGTSTDTQYF. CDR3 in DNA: TGCGCCAGCAGCTTGCGGCCCGGGACTAGCACAGATACGCAGTATTTT.

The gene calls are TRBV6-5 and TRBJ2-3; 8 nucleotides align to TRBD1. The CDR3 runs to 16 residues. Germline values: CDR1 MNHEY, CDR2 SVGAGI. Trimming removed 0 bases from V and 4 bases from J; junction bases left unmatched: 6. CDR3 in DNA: TGTGCCAGCAGTTACTCCAGGGGGCGGTCGGCAGATACGCAGTATTTT. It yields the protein CASSYSRGRSADTQYF.

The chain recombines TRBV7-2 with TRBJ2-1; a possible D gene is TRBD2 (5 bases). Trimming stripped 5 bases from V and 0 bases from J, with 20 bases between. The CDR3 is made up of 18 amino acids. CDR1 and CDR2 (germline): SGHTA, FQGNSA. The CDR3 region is CASSGLFGVLSSYNEQFF. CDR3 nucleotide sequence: TGTGCCAGCAGCGGGCTTTTCGGGGTCCTTAGCTCCTACAATGAGCAGTTCTTC.

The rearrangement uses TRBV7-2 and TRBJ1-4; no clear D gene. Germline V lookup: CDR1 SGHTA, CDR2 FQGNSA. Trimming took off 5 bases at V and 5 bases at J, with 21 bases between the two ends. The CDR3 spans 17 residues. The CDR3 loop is CASSPLALRGPNEKLFF. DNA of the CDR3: TGTGCCAGCAGCCCCCTGGCTTTACGCGGCCCAAATGAAAAACTGTTTTTT.

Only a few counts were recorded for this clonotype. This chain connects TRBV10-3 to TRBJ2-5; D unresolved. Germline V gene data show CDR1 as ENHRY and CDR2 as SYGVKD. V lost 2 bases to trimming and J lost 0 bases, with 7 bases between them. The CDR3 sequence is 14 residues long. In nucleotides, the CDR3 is TGTGCCATCAGTGAGCCACCGAACCAAGAGACCCAGTACTTC. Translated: CAISEPPNQETQYF.